This TCR beta chain was sequenced for a study of blood T cell repertoires in COVID-19. Study context: Sources were T cells, B-cell-depleted T cells, or PBMCs; the material itself was cDNA or gDNA.

Germline CDR1 reads MNHEY; CDR2 reads SVGAGI. CDR3 length equals 14 residues. The V gene lost 2 bases and the J gene lost 7 bases, with 14 bases spanning the gap. Original processing methods: From reference gene primer amplification, estimates of nucleated cell counts were derived. The protocol was immunoSEQ multiplex PCR, while the TCRdb copy is restricted to in-frame clones and leaves out a portion. For V, J and clone size, that table is used; D and trimming come from the DNA. The sample includes tens of thousands of clones, around 88% seen only once; the top ten take 5% to 6.5%. This TCR derives from a man in his fifties with active COVID-19. The chain combines TRBV6-5 with TRBJ1-1; D perhaps matches TRBD1 (5 bases). The sequenced sample was peripheral blood. CDR3 in DNA: TGTGCCAGCAGTTACGACGAGGCCAGGGTTGAAGCTTTCTTT. Residues: CASSYDEARVEAFF.